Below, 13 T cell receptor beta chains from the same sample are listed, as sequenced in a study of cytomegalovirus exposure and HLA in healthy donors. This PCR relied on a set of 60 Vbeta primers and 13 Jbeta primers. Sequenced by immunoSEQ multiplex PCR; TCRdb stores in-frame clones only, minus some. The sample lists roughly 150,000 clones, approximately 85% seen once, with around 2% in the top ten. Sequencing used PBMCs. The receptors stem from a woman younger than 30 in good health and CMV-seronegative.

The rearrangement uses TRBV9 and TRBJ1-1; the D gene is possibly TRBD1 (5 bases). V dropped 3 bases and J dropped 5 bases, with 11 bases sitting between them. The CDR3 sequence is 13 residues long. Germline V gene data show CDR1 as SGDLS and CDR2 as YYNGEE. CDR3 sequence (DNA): TGTGCCAGCAGCGAGCAGGGTGGAACTGAAGCTTTCTTT. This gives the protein CASSEQGGTEAFF.

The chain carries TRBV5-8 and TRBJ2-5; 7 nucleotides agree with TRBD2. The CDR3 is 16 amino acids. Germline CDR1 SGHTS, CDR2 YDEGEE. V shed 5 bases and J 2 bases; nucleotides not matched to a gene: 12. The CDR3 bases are TGTGCCAGCAGGCCCATGGTGGCTAGCGGACAAGAGACCCAGTACTTC. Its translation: CASRPMVASGQETQYF. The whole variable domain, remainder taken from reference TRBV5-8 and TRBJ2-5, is EAGVTQSPTHLIKTRGQQATLRCSPISGHTSVYWYQQALGLGLQFLLWYDEGEERNRGNFPPRFSGRQFPNYSSELNVNALELEDSALYLCASRPMVASGQETQYFGPGTRLLVL.

This chain's CDR3 is CATSRGPGQGNTIYF. The CDR3 coding sequence is TGTGCCACCAGCAGAGGGCCAGGGCAAGGAAACACCATATATTTT. V and J are TRBV15 and TRBJ1-3; tentatively, D is TRBD1 (5 bases). Germline V CDR1 and CDR2: LNHNV, YYDKDF (reference sequence). V was shortened by 1 base and J by 4 bases, with 11 bases between the two germline ends. This CDR3 contains 15 residues.

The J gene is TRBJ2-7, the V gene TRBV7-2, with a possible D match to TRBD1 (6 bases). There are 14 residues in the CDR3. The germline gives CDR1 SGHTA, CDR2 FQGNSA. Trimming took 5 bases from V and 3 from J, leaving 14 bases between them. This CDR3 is CASSLGGSGYEQYF. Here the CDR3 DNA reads TGTGCCAGCAGCCTAGGGGGAAGCGGCTACGAGCAGTACTTC.

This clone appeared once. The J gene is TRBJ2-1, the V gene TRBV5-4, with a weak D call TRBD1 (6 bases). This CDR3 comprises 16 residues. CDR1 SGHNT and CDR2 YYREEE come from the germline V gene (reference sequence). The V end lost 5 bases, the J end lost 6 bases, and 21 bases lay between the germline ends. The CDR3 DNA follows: TGTGCCAGCAGTGGGGGCGGACTTGATTTAAGCAATGAGCAGTTCTTC. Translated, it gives CASSGGGLDLSNEQFF.

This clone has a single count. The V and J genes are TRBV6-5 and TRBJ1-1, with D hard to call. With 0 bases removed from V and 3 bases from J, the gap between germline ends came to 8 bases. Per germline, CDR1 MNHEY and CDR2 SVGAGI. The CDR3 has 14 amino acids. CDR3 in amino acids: CASSYSGGYTEAFF. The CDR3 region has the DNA TGTGCCAGCAGTTACTCGGGAGGCTACACTGAAGCTTTCTTT.

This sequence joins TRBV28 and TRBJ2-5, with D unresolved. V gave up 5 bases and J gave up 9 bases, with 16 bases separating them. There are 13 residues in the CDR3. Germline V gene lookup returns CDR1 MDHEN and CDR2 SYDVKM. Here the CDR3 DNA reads TGTGCCAGCAGTCCGCCCGCTCTCGAGGCCCAGTACTTC. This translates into CASSPPALEAQYF.

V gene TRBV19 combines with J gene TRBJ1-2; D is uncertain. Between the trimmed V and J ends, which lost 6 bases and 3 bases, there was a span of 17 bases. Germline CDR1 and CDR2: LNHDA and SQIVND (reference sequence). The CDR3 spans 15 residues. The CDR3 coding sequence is TGTGCCAGTAGGCGGGAGTCGGGGATCTACTATGGCTACACCTTC. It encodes CASRRESGIYYGYTF.

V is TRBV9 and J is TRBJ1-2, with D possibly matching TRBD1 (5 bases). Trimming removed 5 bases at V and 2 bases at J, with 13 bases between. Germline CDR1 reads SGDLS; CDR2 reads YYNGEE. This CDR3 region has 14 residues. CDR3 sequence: CASSTGFANYGYTF. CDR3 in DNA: TGTGCCAGCAGTACAGGCTTCGCAAACTATGGCTACACCTTC. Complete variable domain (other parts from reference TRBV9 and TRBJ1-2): DSGVTQTPKHLITATGQRVTLRCSPRSGDLSVYWYQQSLDQGLQFLIQYYNGEERAKGNILERFSAQQFPDLHSELNLSSLELGDSALYFCASSTGFANYGYTFGSGTRLTVV.

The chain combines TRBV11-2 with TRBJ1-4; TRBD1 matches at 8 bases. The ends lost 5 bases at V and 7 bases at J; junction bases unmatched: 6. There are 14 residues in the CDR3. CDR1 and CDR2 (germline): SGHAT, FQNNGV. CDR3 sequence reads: CASSPTGGGEKLFF. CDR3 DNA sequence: TGTGCCAGCAGCCCCACAGGGGGAGGTGAAAAACTGTTTTTT.

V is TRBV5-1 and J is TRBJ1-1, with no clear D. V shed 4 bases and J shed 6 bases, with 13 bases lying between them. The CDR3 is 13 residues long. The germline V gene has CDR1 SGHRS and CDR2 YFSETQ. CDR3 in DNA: TGCGCCAGCAGCCCGCGCGGTTCGGCTGAAGCTTTCTTT. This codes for CASSPRGSAEAFF.

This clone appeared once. CDR3 nucleotides: TGTGCCAGCAGCTTAGGGCGGACAGGGTTAAACCCCGGGGAGCTGTTTTTT. Translation gives CASSLGRTGLNPGELFF. The chain combines TRBV7-8 with TRBJ2-2; 8 bases agree with TRBD1. CDR1 is SGHVS and CDR2 is FQNEAQ in the germline V gene. The V segment lost 1 base and the J segment 6 bases; nucleotides outside the gene matches: 10. This CDR3 spans 17 amino acids.

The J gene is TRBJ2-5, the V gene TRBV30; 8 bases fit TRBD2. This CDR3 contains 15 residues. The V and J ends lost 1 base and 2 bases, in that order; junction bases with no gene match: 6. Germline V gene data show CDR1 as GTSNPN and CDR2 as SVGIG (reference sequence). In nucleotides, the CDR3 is TGTGCCTGGAGTGGACAAGCGGGAGCGCAAGAGACCCAGTACTTC. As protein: CAWSGQAGAQETQYF.